A selection of T cell receptor beta chains follows, all from one sample in a study of T cells after yellow fever vaccination. MiXCR was run by TCRdb on the 5' RACE reads, yielding one entry per CDR3 protein. This sample has more than 450,000 distinct CDR3 sequences, with just over 20% found just once. The specimen was PBMCs, collected roughly 20 days after the first yellow fever vaccination. These receptors were obtained from a man younger than 35 who received the YFV17D yellow fever vaccine. Both conserved end residues are part of each CDR3. A D gene is named only where the DNA matches it firmly. Size is omitted from some rows. Given values are once, few, many or a class for expanded clones.

abundance: NA
j_gene: TRBJ2-5
v_gene: TRBV3-1
d_gene: NA
CDR3nt: TGTGCCAGCAGCGGAAACCCGGGGGTACAAGAGACCCAGTACTTC
CDR3aa: CASSGNPGVQETQYF

abundance: many
j_gene: TRBJ2-3
v_gene: TRBV12-3/TRBV12-4
d_gene: NA
CDR3nt: TGTGCCAGCAGACCCCTTGGGGATACGCAGTATTTT
CDR3aa: CASRPLGDTQYF

abundance: few
j_gene: TRBJ1-5
v_gene: TRBV3-1
d_gene: NA
CDR3nt: TGTGCCAGCAGCCAAGGGGTCCGGGAGAATCAGCCCCAGCATTTT
CDR3aa: CASSQGVRENQPQHF

abundance: NA
j_gene: TRBJ2-3
v_gene: TRBV5-1
d_gene: NA
CDR3nt: TGCGCCAGCAGAGGAGGGGGGACTAGCACAGATACGCAGTATTTT
CDR3aa: CASRGGGTSTDTQYF

abundance: few
j_gene: TRBJ1-2
v_gene: TRBV12-3/TRBV12-4
d_gene: NA
CDR3nt: TGTGCCAGCAAACCTGGCTACACCTTC
CDR3aa: CASKPGYTF

abundance: many
j_gene: TRBJ2-2
v_gene: TRBV5-1
d_gene: NA
CDR3nt: TGCGCCAGCAGCTTGGAGGGGACCGGGGAGCTGTTTTTT
CDR3aa: CASSLEGTGELFF

abundance: NA
j_gene: TRBJ2-1
v_gene: TRBV28
d_gene: TRBD1
CDR3nt: TGTGCCAGCAGTGAAATGGGCTTTGGGACAGGGCCCAATGAGCAGTTCTTC
CDR3aa: CASSEMGFGTGPNEQFF

abundance: NA
j_gene: TRBJ2-3
v_gene: TRBV9
d_gene: TRBD2
CDR3nt: TGTGCCAGCAGCCCGCGACTAGCGGGGGGCCGATTAAGCACAGATACGCAGTATTTT
CDR3aa: CASSPRLAGGRLSTDTQYF

abundance: many
j_gene: TRBJ2-3
v_gene: TRBV6-1
d_gene: TRBD2
CDR3nt: TGTGCCAGCAGTCCCCGGACTAGCGGCACAGATACGCAGTATTTT
CDR3aa: CASSPRTSGTDTQYF

abundance: few
j_gene: TRBJ1-2
v_gene: TRBV5-1
d_gene: NA
CDR3nt: TGCGCCAGCAGCTTGACAGGTCGCGGAGGTTATGGCTACACCTTC
CDR3aa: CASSLTGRGGYGYTF

abundance: NA
j_gene: TRBJ2-3
v_gene: TRBV29-1
d_gene: NA
CDR3nt: TGCAGCGTTGAAATAGGGTCCACAGATACGCAGTATTTT
CDR3aa: CSVEIGSTDTQYF

abundance: few
j_gene: TRBJ1-1
v_gene: TRBV7-9
d_gene: NA
CDR3nt: TGTGCCAGCAGCTTCCGACACCAGAACACTGAAGCTTTCTTT
CDR3aa: CASSFRHQNTEAFF

abundance: NA
j_gene: TRBJ2-4
v_gene: TRBV6-2/TRBV6-3
d_gene: TRBD1
CDR3nt: TGTGCCAGCAGTCGACCCGCCGGGACAGGGGAAAACATTCAGTACTTC
CDR3aa: CASSRPAGTGENIQYF

abundance: few
j_gene: TRBJ2-7
v_gene: TRBV6-2/TRBV6-3
d_gene: NA
CDR3nt: TGTGCCAGCAGTTACCGTCATAACGAGCAGTACTTC
CDR3aa: CASSYRHNEQYF

abundance: NA
j_gene: TRBJ1-6
v_gene: TRBV15
d_gene: NA
CDR3nt: TGTGCCACCAGCAGAGAGGGGAAGGGTTCACCCCTCCACTTT
CDR3aa: CATSREGKGSPLHF

abundance: few
j_gene: TRBJ1-6
v_gene: TRBV27
d_gene: NA
CDR3nt: TGTGCCAGCAGTTTCGTGACAGGCCCTTATTCACCCCTCCACTTT
CDR3aa: CASSFVTGPYSPLHF

abundance: NA
j_gene: TRBJ2-3
v_gene: TRBV9
d_gene: NA
CDR3nt: TGTGCCAGCAGCGTAGTTGGGCGGGATACAGATACGCAGTATTTT
CDR3aa: CASSVVGRDTDTQYF

abundance: few
j_gene: TRBJ1-2
v_gene: TRBV6-1
d_gene: TRBD1
CDR3nt: TGTGCCAGCAACCAGGGACAGGGGACCTATGGCTACACCTTC
CDR3aa: CASNQGQGTYGYTF

abundance: few
j_gene: TRBJ2-2
v_gene: TRBV12-3/TRBV12-4
d_gene: TRBD2
CDR3nt: TGTGCCAGCAGTTCTAGCGGGGCTATCGGGGAGCTGTTTTTT
CDR3aa: CASSSSGAIGELFF

abundance: NA
j_gene: TRBJ2-1
v_gene: TRBV10-1
d_gene: TRBD2
CDR3nt: TGCGCCAGCAGTGGGGGGGGGACTAGCGGCTACAATGAGCAGTTCTTC
CDR3aa: CASSGGGTSGYNEQFF

abundance: few
j_gene: TRBJ1-4
v_gene: TRBV5-1
d_gene: TRBD1
CDR3nt: TGCGCCAGCAGCTTACCCGGGACAGACAATGAAAAACTGTTTTTT
CDR3aa: CASSLPGTDNEKLFF

abundance: few
j_gene: TRBJ2-1
v_gene: TRBV13
d_gene: TRBD2
CDR3nt: TGTGCCAGCACTCGGGGGGGGCCTCCTCGGAATGAGCAGTTCTTC
CDR3aa: CASTRGGPPRNEQFF

abundance: once
j_gene: TRBJ1-6
v_gene: TRBV20-1
d_gene: NA
CDR3nt: TGCAGTGCTAGAGGGGGCAGGGGCGGCTCCTATAATTCACCCCTCCACTTT
CDR3aa: CSARGGRGGSYNSPLHF

abundance: NA
j_gene: TRBJ2-5
v_gene: TRBV13
d_gene: TRBD2
CDR3nt: TGTGCCAGCAGAACCCGGGGGGGCCGAGAGACCCAGTACTTC
CDR3aa: CASRTRGGRETQYF

abundance: NA
j_gene: TRBJ2-3
v_gene: TRBV6-2/TRBV6-3
d_gene: NA
CDR3nt: TGTGCCAGCAGGCTAGAAAGCCTCGGCACAGATACGCAGTATTTT
CDR3aa: CASRLESLGTDTQYF